This entry lists 8 T cell receptor beta chains sequenced from one sample in a study of OX40 agonist ivuxolimab in advanced cancers. The assay was immunoSEQ multiplex PCR, and TCRdb's table has in-frame clones only and misses some. The data hold tens of thousands of clones, with more than 65% observed a single time. Sequencing used CD4+ or CD8+ T cells sorted from blood, obtained in a trial of the OX40 agonist ivuxolimab. Source of these receptors: an adult with an advanced solid tumor such as melanoma, head and neck, liver or kidney cancer.

The chain employs TRBV19 and TRBJ1-4; no firm D call. Germline CDR1 and CDR2: LNHDA and SQIVND (reference sequence). The CDR3 totals 17 residues. Trimming took off 1 base at V and 6 bases at J, with 18 bases between the two ends. The CDR3 protein is CASSIVGSRTVYEKLFF. CDR3 nucleotide sequence: TGTGCCAGTAGTATAGTTGGGTCTCGAACGGTATATGAAAAACTGTTTTTT. The entire variable domain, with the rest obtained from reference TRBV19 and TRBJ1-4, is as follows: DGGITQSPKYLFRKEGQNVTLSCEQNLNHDAMYWYRQDPGQGLRLIYYSQIVNDFQKGDIAEGYSVSREKKESFPLTVTSAQKNPTAFYLCASSIVGSRTVYEKLFFGSGTQLSVL.

This CDR3 is CASSLRQGGTDTQYF. In DNA, the CDR3 is TGTGCCAGCAGCCTAAGACAGGGTGGCACAGATACGCAGTATTTT. V gene TRBV7-3 combines with J gene TRBJ2-3; TRBD1 matches 7 bases. CDR1 and CDR2 from the germline V gene are SGHTA and FQGTGA. Losses at the gene ends were 5 bases for V and 1 base for J; bases not matched to a gene: 6. The length of the CDR3 is 15 residues.

This chain links TRBV19 with TRBJ1-5; TRBD1 matches 9 bases. With 0 bases clipped from V and 4 bases from J, the junction kept 1 base outside the gene matches. The germline gives CDR1 LNHDA, CDR2 SQIVND (reference sequence). This CDR3 spans 15 amino acids. CDR3 coding DNA: TGTGCCAGTAGTATAGAAGGACAGGGGAATCAGCCCCAGCATTTT. The encoded protein is CASSIEGQGNQPQHF.

The table lists this clone with a count of one. The V call is TRBV10-3, the J call TRBJ1-2; D might be TRBD1 (6 bases). Trimming removed 2 bases from V and 7 bases from J, with 20 bases in between. Germline CDR1 and CDR2: ENHRY and SYGVKD. This CDR3 comprises 16 residues. The CDR3 coding sequence is TGTGCCATCAGTGAGGGGGCTATGACAGGAGTTGGTGGCTACACCTTC. This translates into CAISEGAMTGVGGYTF.

The CDR3 sequence is CASSQVGGYEQYF. DNA of the CDR3: TGCGCCAGCAGCCAAGTAGGAGGGTACGAGCAGTACTTC. V gene TRBV4-1 combines with J gene TRBJ2-7, with D tentatively TRBD2 (6 bases). The CDR3 runs to 13 residues. Germline assignment: CDR1 MGHRA and CDR2 YSYEKL. Deletions cut 1 base from V and 4 bases from J, with 8 bases between.

The chain combines TRBV21-1 with TRBJ1-2; the listed D gene, TRBD1, was not tested against the DNA. TRBV21-1 counts as a pseudogene. This CDR3 has 17 amino acids. As DNA, the CDR3 is TGTGCCAGCAGCAAAGTGGGCAAACAGGGCAGGGTGAATGGCTACACCTTC. This sequence encodes CASSKVGKQGRVNGYTF.

The chain combines TRBV6-1 with TRBJ2-5; TRBD2 is a possible D gene (5 bases). The CDR3 covers 14 residues. In germline, CDR1 is MNHNS, CDR2 SASEGT. With 7 bases removed from V and 0 bases from J, the gap between germline ends came to 12 bases. Here the CDR3 DNA reads TGTGCCAGCAATCCGCGGGCAAACCAAGAGACCCAGTACTTC. It specifies CASNPRANQETQYF.

V usage is TRBV5-4 and J usage is TRBJ1-2; the D gene is possibly TRBD1 (6 bases). V gave up 4 bases and J gave up 2 bases, with 15 bases separating them. Germline values: CDR1 SGHNT, CDR2 YYREEE (reference sequence). CDR3 length: 15 residues. The CDR3 DNA reads TGTGCCAGCAGCCCGTACGGGGGCTCGAACTATGGCTACACCTTC. It encodes CASSPYGGSNYGYTF.